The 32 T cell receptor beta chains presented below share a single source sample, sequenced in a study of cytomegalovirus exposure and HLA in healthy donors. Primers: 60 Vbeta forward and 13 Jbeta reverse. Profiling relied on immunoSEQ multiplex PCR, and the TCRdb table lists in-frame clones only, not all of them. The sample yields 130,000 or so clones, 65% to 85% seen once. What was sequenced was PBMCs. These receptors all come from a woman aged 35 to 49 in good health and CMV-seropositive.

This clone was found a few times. The CDR3 reads CASSHGEIAGYTF. The CDR3 DNA follows: TGTGCCAGCAGCCACGGGGAAATTGCTGGCTACACCTTC. J is TRBJ1-2 and V is TRBV14; D remains ambiguous. This CDR3 contains 13 residues. Germline V lookup: CDR1 SGHDN, CDR2 FVKESK. Trimming stripped 3 bases from V and 7 bases from J, with 12 bases between.

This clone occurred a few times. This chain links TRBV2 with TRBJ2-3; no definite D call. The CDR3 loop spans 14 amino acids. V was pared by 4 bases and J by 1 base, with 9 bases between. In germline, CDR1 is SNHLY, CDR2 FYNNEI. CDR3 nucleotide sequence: TGTGCCAGCAGTGGGTCTACTCGCACAGATACGCAGTATTTT. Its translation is CASSGSTRTDTQYF.

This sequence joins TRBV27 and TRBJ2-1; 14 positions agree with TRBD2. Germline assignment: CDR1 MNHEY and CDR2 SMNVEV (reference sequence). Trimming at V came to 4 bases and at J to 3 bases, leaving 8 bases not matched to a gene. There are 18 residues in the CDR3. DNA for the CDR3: TGTGCCAGCAGTTCGGGACTAGCGGGAGCATCCCTCTACAATGAGCAGTTCTTC. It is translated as CASSSGLAGASLYNEQFF.

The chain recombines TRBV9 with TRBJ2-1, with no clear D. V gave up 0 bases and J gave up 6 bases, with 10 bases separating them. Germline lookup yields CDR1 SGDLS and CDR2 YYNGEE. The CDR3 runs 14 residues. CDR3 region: CASSVGEAANEQFF. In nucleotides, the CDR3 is TGTGCCAGCAGCGTAGGCGAGGCGGCCAATGAGCAGTTCTTC.

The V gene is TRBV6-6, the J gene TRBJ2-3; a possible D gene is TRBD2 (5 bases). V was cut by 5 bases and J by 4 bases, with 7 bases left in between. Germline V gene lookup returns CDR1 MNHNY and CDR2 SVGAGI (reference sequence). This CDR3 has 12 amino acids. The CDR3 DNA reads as TGTGCCAGCAGTGTACTAGCAGATACGCAGTATTTT. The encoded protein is CASSVLADTQYF.

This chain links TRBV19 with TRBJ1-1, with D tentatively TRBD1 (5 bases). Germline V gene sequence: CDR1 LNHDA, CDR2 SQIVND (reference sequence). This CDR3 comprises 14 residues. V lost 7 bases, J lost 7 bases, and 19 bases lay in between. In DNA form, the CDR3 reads TGTGCCAGTACCCCCAGGGCGGGGGGGGGTGAAGCTTTCTTT. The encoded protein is CASTPRAGGGEAFF.

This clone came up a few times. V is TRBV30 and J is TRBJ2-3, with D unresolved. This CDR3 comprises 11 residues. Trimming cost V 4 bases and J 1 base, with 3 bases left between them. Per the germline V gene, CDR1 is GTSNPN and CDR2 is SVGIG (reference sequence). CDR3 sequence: CAWIGTDTQYF. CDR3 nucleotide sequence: TGTGCCTGGATCGGCACAGATACGCAGTATTTT.

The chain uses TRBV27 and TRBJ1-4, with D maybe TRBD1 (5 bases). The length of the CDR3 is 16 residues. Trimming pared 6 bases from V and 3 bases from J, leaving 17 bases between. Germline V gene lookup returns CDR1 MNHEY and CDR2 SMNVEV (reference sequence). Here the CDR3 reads CASSVHRPTSNEKLFF. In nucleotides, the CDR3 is TGTGCCAGCAGCGTCCACAGGCCGACCTCTAATGAAAAACTGTTTTTT.

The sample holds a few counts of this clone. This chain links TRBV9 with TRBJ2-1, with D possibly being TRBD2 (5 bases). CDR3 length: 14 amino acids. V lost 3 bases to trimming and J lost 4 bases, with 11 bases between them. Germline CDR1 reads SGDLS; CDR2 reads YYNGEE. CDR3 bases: TGTGCCAGCAGCGAGTGGGGAGAATACAATGAGCAGTTCTTC. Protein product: CASSEWGEYNEQFF.

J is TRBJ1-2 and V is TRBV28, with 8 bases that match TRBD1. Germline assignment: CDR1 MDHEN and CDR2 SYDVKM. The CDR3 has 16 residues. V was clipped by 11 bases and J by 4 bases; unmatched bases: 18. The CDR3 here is CAGTLPHRGTVYGYTF. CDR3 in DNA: TGTGCCGGCACCTTGCCTCACAGGGGGACTGTCTATGGCTACACCTTC.

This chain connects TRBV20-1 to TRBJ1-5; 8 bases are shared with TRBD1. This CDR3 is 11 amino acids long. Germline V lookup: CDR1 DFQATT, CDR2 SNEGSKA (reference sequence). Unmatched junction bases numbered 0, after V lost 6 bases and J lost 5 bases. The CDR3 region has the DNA TGCAGTGCACAGGGGGATCAGCCCCAGCATTTT. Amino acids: CSAQGDQPQHF.

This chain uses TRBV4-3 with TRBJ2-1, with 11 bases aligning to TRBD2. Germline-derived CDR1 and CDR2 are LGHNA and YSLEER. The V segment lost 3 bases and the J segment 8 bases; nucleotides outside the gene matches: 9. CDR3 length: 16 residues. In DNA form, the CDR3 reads TGCGCCAGCAGCCACGGAAGACTAGCGGGATGGGATGAGCAGTTCTTC. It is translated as CASSHGRLAGWDEQFF.

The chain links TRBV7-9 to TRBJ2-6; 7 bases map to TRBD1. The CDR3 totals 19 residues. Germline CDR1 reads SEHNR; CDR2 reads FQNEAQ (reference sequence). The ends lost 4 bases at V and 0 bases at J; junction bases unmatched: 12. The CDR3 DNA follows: TGTGCCAGCAGCTCCGTCCTCCGGGACAGCAGCTCTGGGGCCAACGTCCTGACTTTC. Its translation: CASSSVLRDSSSGANVLTF.

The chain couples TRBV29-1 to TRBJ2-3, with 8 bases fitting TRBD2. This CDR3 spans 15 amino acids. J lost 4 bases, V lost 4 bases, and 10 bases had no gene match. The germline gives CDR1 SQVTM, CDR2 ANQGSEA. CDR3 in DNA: TGCAGCGTTGTTCGAGCGGGAGAGAGCCCAGATACGCAGTATTTT. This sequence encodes CSVVRAGESPDTQYF.

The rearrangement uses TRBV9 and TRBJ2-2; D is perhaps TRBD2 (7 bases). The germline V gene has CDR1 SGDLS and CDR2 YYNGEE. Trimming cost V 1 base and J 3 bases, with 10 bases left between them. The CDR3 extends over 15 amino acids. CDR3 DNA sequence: TGTGCCAGCAGCGTAAGGGGGGGTCACACCGGGGAGCTGTTTTTT. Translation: CASSVRGGHTGELFF.

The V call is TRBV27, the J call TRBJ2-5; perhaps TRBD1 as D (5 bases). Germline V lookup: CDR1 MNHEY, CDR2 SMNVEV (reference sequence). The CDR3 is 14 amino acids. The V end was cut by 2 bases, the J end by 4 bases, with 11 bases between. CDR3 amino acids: CASSLAGIGETQYF. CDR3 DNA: TGTGCCAGCAGTTTAGCAGGGATAGGAGAGACCCAGTACTTC.

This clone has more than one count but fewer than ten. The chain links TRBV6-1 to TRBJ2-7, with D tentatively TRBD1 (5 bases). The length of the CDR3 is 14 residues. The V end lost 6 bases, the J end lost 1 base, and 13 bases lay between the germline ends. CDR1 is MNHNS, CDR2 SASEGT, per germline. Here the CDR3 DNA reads TGTGCCAGCAGACTTGAAACAGGATCCTACGAGCAGTACTTC. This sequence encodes CASRLETGSYEQYF.

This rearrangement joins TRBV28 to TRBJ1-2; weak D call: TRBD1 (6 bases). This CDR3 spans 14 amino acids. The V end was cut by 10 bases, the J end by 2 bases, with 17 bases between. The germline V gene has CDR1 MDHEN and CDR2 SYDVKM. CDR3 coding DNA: TGTGCCACCGCACTTACAGGGAGAAACTATGGCTACACCTTC. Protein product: CATALTGRNYGYTF.

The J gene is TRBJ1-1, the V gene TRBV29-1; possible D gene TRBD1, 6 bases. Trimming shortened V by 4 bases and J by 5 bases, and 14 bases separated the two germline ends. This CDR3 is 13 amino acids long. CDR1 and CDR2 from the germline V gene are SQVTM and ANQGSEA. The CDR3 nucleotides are TGCAGCGTTGCGGGGGGACATAGGACTGAAGCTTTCTTT. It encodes CSVAGGHRTEAFF.

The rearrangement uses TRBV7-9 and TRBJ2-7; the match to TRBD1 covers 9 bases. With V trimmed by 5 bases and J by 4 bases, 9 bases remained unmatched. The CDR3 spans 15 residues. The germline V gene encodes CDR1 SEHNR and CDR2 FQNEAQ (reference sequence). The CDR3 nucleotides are TGTGCCAGCAGCACGACAGGGGGAAACGGATACGAGCAGTACTTC. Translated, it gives CASSTTGGNGYEQYF.

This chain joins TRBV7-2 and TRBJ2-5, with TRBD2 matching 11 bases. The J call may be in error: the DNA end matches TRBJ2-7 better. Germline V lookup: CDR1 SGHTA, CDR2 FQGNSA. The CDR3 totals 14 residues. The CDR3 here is CASSSGLAEYEQYF. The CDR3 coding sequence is TGTGCCAGCAGCTCGGGACTAGCGGAATACGAGCAGTACTTC.

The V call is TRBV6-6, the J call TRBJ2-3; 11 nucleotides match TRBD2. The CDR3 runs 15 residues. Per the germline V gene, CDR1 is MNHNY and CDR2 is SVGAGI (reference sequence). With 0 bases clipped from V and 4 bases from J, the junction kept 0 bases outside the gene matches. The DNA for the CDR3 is TGTGCCAGCAGTTACTCTAGCGGGAGGGCAGATACGCAGTATTTT. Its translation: CASSYSSGRADTQYF.

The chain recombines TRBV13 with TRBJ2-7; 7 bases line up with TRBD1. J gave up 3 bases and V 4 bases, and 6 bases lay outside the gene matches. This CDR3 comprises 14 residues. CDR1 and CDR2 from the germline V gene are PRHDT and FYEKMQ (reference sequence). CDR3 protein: CASSSGTEHYEQYF. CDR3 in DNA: TGTGCCAGCAGCTCCGGGACAGAGCACTACGAGCAGTACTTC.

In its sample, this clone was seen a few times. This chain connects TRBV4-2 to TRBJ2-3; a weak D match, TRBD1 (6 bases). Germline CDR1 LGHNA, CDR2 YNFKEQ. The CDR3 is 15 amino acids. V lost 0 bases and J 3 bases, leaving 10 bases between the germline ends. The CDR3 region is CASSQEAGETDTQYF. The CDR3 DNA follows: TGTGCCAGCAGCCAAGAGGCAGGGGAAACAGATACGCAGTATTTT.

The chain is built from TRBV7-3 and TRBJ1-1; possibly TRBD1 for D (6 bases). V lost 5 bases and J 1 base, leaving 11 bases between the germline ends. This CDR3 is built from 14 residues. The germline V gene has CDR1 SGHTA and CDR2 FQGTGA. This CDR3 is CASSTRGENTEAFF. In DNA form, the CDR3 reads TGTGCCAGCAGCACCAGGGGAGAGAACACTGAAGCTTTCTTT.

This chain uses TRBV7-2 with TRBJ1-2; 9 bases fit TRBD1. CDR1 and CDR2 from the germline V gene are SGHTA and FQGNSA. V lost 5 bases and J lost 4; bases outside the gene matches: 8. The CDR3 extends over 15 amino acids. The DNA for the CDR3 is TGTGCCAGCAGCAGTGGACAGGGGTTAAGCTATGGCTACACCTTC. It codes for CASSSGQGLSYGYTF.

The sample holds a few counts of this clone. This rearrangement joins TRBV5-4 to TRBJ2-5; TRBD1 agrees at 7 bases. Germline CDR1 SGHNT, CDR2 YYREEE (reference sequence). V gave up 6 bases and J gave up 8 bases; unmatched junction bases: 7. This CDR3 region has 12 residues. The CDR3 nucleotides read TGTGCCAGCACCGACAGGGTAGAAACCCAGTACTTC. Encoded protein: CASTDRVETQYF.

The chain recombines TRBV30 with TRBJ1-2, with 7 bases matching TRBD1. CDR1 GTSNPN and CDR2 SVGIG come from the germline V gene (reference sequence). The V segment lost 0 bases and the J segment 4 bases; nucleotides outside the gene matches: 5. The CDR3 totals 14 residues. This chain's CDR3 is CAWSVLGTAYGYTF. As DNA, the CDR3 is TGTGCCTGGAGTGTTCTTGGGACAGCCTATGGCTACACCTTC.

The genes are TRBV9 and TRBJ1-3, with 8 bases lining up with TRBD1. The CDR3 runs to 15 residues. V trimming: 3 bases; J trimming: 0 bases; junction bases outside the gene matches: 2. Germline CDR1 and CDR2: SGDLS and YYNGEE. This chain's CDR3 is CASSGTGGSGNTIYF. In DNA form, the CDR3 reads TGTGCCAGCAGCGGAACAGGGGGCTCTGGAAACACCATATATTTT.

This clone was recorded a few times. The DNA of the CDR3 is TGTGCCAGCAGTGAAGCGCAGGGGATCTCTGGAAACACCATATATTTT. Translation gives CASSEAQGISGNTIYF. The J gene is TRBJ1-3, the V gene TRBV6-1; the D gene is possibly TRBD1 (6 bases). Trimming stripped 0 bases from V and 0 bases from J, with 9 bases between. The CDR3 loop spans 16 amino acids. The V gene's germline CDR1 is MNHNS and CDR2 SASEGT.

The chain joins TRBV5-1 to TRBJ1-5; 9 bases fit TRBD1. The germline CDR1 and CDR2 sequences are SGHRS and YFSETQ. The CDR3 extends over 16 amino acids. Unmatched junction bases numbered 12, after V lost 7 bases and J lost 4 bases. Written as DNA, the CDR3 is TGCGCCAGCCGAGCCCCGGGACAGGGCCTTAATCAGCCCCAGCATTTT. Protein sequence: CASRAPGQGLNQPQHF.

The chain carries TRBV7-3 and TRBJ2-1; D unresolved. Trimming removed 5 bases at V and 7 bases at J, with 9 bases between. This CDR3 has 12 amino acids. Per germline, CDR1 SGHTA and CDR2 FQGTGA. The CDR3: CASSPSRNEQFF. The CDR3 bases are TGTGCCAGCAGCCCTTCTAGAAATGAGCAGTTCTTC. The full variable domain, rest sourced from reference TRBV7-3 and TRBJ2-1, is GAGVSQTPSNKVTEKGKYVELRCDPISGHTALYWYRQSLGQGPEFLIYFQGTGAADDSGLPNDRFFAVRPEGSVSTLKIQRTERGDSAVYLCASSPSRNEQFFGPGTRLTVL.